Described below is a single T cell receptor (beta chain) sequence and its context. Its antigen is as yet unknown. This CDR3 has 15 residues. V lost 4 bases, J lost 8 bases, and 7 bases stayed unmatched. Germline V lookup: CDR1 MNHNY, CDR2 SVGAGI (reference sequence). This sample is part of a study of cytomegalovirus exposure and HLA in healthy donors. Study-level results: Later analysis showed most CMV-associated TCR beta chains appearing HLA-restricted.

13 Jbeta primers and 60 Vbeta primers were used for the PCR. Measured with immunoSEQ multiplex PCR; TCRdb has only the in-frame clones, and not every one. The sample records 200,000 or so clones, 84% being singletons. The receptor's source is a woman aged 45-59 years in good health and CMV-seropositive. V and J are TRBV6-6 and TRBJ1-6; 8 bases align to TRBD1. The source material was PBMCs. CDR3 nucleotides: TGTGCCAGCAGTTCACGAGGACAGGGATATTCACCCCTCCACTTT. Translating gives CASSSRGQGYSPLHF.